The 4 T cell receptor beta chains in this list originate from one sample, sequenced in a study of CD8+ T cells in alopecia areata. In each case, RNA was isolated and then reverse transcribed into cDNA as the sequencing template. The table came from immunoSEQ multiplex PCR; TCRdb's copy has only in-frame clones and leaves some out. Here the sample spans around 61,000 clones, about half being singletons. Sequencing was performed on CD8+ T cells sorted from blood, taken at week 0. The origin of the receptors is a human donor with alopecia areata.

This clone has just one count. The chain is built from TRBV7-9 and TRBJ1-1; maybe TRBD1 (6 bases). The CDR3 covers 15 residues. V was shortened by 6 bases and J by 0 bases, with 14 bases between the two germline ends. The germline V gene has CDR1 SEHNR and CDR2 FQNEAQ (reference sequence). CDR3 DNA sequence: TGTGCCAGCAGGGGGAAAGGGGGGATGAACACTGAAGCTTTCTTT. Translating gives CASRGKGGMNTEAFF.

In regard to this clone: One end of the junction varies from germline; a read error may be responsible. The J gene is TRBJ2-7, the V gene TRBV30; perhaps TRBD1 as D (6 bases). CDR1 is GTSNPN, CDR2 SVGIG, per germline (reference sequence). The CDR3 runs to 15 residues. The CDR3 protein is CARSPPGHGTREQYF. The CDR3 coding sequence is TGTGCCCGGAGCCCCCCGGGACACGGTACCCGCGAGCAGTACTTC.

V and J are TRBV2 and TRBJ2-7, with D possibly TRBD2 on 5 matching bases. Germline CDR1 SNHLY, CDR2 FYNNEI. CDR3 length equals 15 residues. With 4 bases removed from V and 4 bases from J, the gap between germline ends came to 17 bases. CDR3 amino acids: CASSVLPTAGYEQYF. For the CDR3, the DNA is TGTGCCAGCAGTGTTCTACCAACGGCGGGTTACGAGCAGTACTTC.

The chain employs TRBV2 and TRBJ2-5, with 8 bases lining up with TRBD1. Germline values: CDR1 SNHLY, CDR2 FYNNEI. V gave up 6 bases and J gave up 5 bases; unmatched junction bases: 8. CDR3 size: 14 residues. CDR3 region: CASSTGQGPETQYF. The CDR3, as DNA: TGTGCCAGCAGCACAGGACAGGGTCCGGAGACCCAGTACTTC.